Below are 11 T cell receptor beta chains sequenced from a single sample in a study of blood T cell repertoires in COVID-19. The repertoire was sequenced with immunoSEQ multiplex PCR; TCRdb's copy has only in-frame clones and lacks some. The sample contains roughly 120,000 clones, 70% to 90% of which appear only once. The sequencing sample was made of peripheral blood. The source is a man in his fifties or sixties with acute or convalescent COVID-19.

V is TRBV3-1 (or the pseudogene TRBV3-2) and J is TRBJ2-4, with D uncertain. CDR1 and CDR2 (germline): LGHDT, YNNKEL (reference sequence). The CDR3 sequence is 16 residues long. The V and J ends lost 1 base and 0 bases respectively, with 10 bases between them. For the CDR3, the DNA is TGTGCCAGCAGCCAAGTGTGGAGTTTAGCCAAAAACATTCAGTACTTC. Protein: CASSQVWSLAKNIQYF.

This chain joins TRBV19 and TRBJ2-2; the match to TRBD1 covers 7 bases. J lost 8 bases, V lost 5 bases, and 2 bases had no gene match. The CDR3 sequence is 12 residues long. Per germline, CDR1 LNHDA and CDR2 SQIVND (reference sequence). Here the CDR3 reads CASSLGQGELFF. In DNA form, the CDR3 reads TGTGCCAGTAGTTTGGGACAGGGGGAGCTGTTTTTT. Combining the CDR3 with reference TRBV19 and TRBJ2-2 gives the whole variable domain DGGITQSPKYLFRKEGQNVTLSCEQNLNHDAMYWYRQDPGQGLRLIYYSQIVNDFQKGDIAEGYSVSREKKESFPLTVTSAQKNPTAFYLCASSLGQGELFFGEGSRLTVL.

This clone was counted once. The J gene is TRBJ1-1, the V gene TRBV10-1, with TRBD1 as a possible D gene (6 bases). Trimming took off 4 bases at V and 9 bases at J, with 18 bases between the two ends. CDR3 size: 14 residues. The germline gives CDR1 WNHNN, CDR2 SYGVQD (reference sequence). The CDR3 here is CASSVQGRPPQAFF. CDR3 nucleotides: TGCGCCAGCAGTGTTCAGGGGCGGCCGCCCCAAGCTTTCTTT.

This chain joins TRBV7-9 and TRBJ2-7; a weak D match, TRBD2 (7 bases). The V gene lost 4 bases and the J gene lost 6 bases, with 13 bases spanning the gap. The CDR3 is 13 amino acids. Germline V lookup: CDR1 SEHNR, CDR2 FQNEAQ (reference sequence). The CDR3 is CASSSGGGGEQYF. As DNA, the CDR3 is TGTGCCAGCAGCTCGGGCGGGGGCGGCGAGCAGTACTTC.

This chain connects TRBV7-8 to TRBJ2-3; D is perhaps TRBD1 (6 bases). The CDR3 covers 11 residues. CDR1 SGHVS and CDR2 FQNEAQ come from the germline V gene. The V end lost 1 base, the J end lost 10 bases, and 6 bases lay between the germline ends. The CDR3 here is CASSLEGAQYF. The CDR3 nucleotides read TGTGCCAGCAGCTTAGAGGGGGCGCAGTATTTT.

This clone occurred many times. This chain uses TRBV7-3 with TRBJ2-2; TRBD2 matches at 7 bases. The CDR3 is 14 amino acids. V trimming: 5 bases; J trimming: 5 bases; junction bases outside the gene matches: 5. Germline lookup yields CDR1 SGHTA and CDR2 FQGTGA. The CDR3 is CASSGPGGTGELFF. In DNA form, the CDR3 reads TGTGCCAGCAGCGGGCCGGGAGGTACCGGGGAGCTGTTTTTT.

The chain joins TRBV7-2 to TRBJ1-2; 7 bases fit TRBD1. V lost 3 bases, J lost 10 bases, and 14 bases stayed unmatched. Germline V lookup: CDR1 SGHTA, CDR2 FQGNSA. The CDR3 sequence is 15 residues long. The DNA for the CDR3 is TGTGCCAGCAGCTTGTCGCACCGGACAGGTGGAGACTACACCTTC. This codes for CASSLSHRTGGDYTF.

The CDR3 sequence is CASSSIDRGYEQYF. CDR3 sequence (DNA): TGTGCCAGTAGCTCAATAGACAGGGGCTACGAGCAGTACTTC. The chain combines TRBV19 with TRBJ2-7, with 8 bases matching TRBD1. Germline CDR1 LNHDA, CDR2 SQIVND (reference sequence). The CDR3 has 14 residues. The trim removed 6 bases at V and 3 bases at J, leaving 7 bases unmatched.

The chain has TRBV12-3 or TRBV12-4 and TRBJ2-5; TRBD2 is a possible D gene (6 bases). V lost 6 bases and J lost 1, with 9 bases in between. The CDR3 contains 13 residues. The chain's CDR3 is CASREAGQETQYF. The CDR3 nucleotides read TGTGCCAGCAGAGAAGCGGGCCAAGAGACCCAGTACTTC.

The V gene is TRBV21-1, the J gene TRBJ2-3; the table assigns TRBD2, which was not confirmed against the DNA. TRBV21-1 is labeled a pseudogene. This CDR3 is 16 amino acids long. The CDR3 bases are TGTGCCAGCAGCAAAGGAAGGGCGGGAGAATATGATACGCAGTATTTT. Amino acid sequence: CASSKGRAGEYDTQYF.

The chain is built from TRBV7-6 and TRBJ2-2; 8 nucleotides agree with TRBD2. The CDR3 length is 16 residues. Germline trimming cut 1 base from V and 6 bases from J; bases unmatched to any gene: 7. CDR1 and CDR2 from the germline V gene are SGHVS and FNYEAQ. The CDR3 here is CASSLDPAGASGELFF. The CDR3 nucleotides are TGTGCCAGCAGCTTAGACCCAGCGGGGGCATCCGGGGAGCTGTTTTTT.